This TCR beta chain was identified during a study of T cell responses to AZD1222 COVID-19 vaccine. About this clone itself: Antigen: not known.

Broader study findings: There were repertoire samples only from the period after the peak T cell response.

TCRdb's copy holds only in-frame clones and misses some; the assay was immunoSEQ multiplex PCR. There are 150,000 to 200,000 clones in the sample; more than 85% occur only once, and roughly 3.9% lies in the top ten. Germline CDR1 ENHRY, CDR2 SYGVKD. This CDR3 has 13 residues. With 3 bases clipped from V and 4 bases from J, the junction kept 2 bases outside the gene matches. The sequencing here drew on peripheral blood, taken on day 0 of AZD1222 vaccination. The rearrangement links TRBV10-3 to TRBJ1-2; 7 positions agree with TRBD1. This sequence was found in an adult in good health. The CDR3: CAISEEGAYGYTF. In DNA, the CDR3 is TGTGCCATCAGTGAAGAGGGGGCCTATGGCTACACCTTC.